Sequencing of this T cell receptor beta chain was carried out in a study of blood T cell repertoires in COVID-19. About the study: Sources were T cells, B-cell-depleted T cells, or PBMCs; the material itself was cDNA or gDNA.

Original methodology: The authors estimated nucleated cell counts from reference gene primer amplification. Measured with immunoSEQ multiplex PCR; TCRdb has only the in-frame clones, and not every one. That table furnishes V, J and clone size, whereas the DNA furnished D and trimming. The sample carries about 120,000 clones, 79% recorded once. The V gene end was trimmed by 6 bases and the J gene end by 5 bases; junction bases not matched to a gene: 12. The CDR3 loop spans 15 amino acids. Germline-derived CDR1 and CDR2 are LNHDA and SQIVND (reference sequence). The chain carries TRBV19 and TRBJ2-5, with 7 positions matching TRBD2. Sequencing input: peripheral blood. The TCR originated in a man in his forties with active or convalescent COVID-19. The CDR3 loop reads CASSPGRAPWETQYF. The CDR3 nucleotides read TGTGCCAGTAGCCCGGGGAGGGCTCCCTGGGAGACCCAGTACTTC.